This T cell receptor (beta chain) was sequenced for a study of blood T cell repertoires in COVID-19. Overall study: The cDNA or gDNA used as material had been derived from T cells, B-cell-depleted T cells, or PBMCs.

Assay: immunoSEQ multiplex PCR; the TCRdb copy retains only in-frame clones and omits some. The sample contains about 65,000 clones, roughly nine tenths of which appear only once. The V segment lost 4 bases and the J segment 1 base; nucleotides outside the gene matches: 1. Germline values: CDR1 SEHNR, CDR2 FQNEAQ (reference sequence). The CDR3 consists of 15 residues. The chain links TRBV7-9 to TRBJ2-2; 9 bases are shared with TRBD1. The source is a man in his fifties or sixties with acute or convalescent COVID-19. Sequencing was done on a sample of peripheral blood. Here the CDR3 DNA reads TGTGCCAGCAGCTCGGGACAGGGGAACACCGGGGAGCTGTTTTTT. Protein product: CASSSGQGNTGELFF.